This T cell receptor (beta chain) was documented in a study of shared clonotypes between healthy human individuals. The CDR3 length is 14 residues. Trimming removed 5 bases at V and 2 bases at J, with 12 bases between. Germline loops: CDR1 SGHNT, CDR2 YYREEE (reference sequence). The method was immunoSEQ multiplex PCR; TCRdb's version includes in-frame clones alone and lacks a portion of them. The sample carries about 2.4 million clones, over 85% recorded once. This TCR derives from a man aged 18-30 years in good health. This chain links TRBV5-4 with TRBJ2-3, with a weak D call TRBD1 (6 bases). Sequenced sample: naive CD4+ T cells sorted from blood. Documented subset: CD45RA+ positively selected. CDR3 sequence: CASRLDRHTDTQYF. Here the CDR3 DNA reads TGTGCCAGCAGGCTGGACAGACACACAGATACGCAGTATTTT.